The 12 T cell receptor beta chains below were found in one sample sequenced in a study of early T cells in non-severe SARS-CoV-2 infection. TCRdb used MiXCR to reprocess the 5' RACE reads, holding one entry per CDR3 protein. In the table there are 100,000 to 150,000 distinct CDR3 sequences, just under 15% of which are singletons. The source material was whole blood. These receptor sequences come from an adult who was a healthcare worker with PCR-confirmed SARS-CoV-2 infection or an uninfected control (not recorded which).

The chain is built from TRBV30 and TRBJ1-1; D remains unclear. The V end lost 3 bases, the J end lost 1 base, and 9 bases lay between the germline ends. The CDR3 consists of 13 residues. The germline CDR1 and CDR2 sequences are GTSNPN and SVGIG (reference sequence). CDR3 protein: CAWRPLPNTEAFF. The DNA of the CDR3 is TGTGCCTGGAGACCCCTGCCGAACACTGAAGCTTTCTTT.

This clonotype was seen only a few times. The chain links TRBV6-4 to TRBJ2-1; 10 bases match TRBD2. The trim removed 7 bases at V and 0 bases at J, leaving 18 bases unmatched. In germline, CDR1 is MRHNA, CDR2 SNTAGT. CDR3 length: 20 amino acids. DNA of the CDR3: TGTGCCAGCACAGGGGTGCAGCGGGGGGGCCCCCGGAGCTCCTACAATGAGCAGTTCTTC. Its translation is CASTGVQRGGPRSSYNEQFF.

A few counts support this clonotype. V and J are TRBV10-3 and TRBJ2-2; no reliable D call. Trimming cost V 10 bases and J 0 bases, with 9 bases left between them. Germline CDR1 is ENHRY and CDR2 is SYGVKD. The CDR3 sequence is 13 residues long. In DNA form, the CDR3 reads TGTGCCAGTGGAAGTTCGAACACCGGGGAGCTGTTTTTT. This translates into CASGSSNTGELFF.

This clonotype showed up just a few times. The gene calls are TRBV7-2 and TRBJ2-3; D gene uncertain. Trimming pared 5 bases from V and 0 bases from J, leaving 12 bases between. The CDR3 consists of 15 residues. The germline gives CDR1 SGHTA, CDR2 FQGNSA. The CDR3 nucleotides are TGTGCCAGCAGCCGAACACAGACTAGCACAGATACGCAGTATTTT. Translating it yields CASSRTQTSTDTQYF.

The chain couples TRBV7-3 to TRBJ1-6, with D perhaps matching TRBD1 (6 bases). The germline V and J ends were trimmed by 1 base and 6 bases, with 19 bases remaining between them. Germline CDR1 reads SGHTA; CDR2 reads FQGTGA. The CDR3 totals 18 residues. DNA for the CDR3: TGTGCCAGCAGCTTAAACTTAGGGGGGCGGCTGTTTAATTCACCCCTCCACTTT. Its protein product is CASSLNLGGRLFNSPLHF.

This chain links TRBV27 with TRBJ2-7, with 10 bases that match TRBD1. This CDR3 comprises 16 residues. Germline CDR1 and CDR2: MNHEY and SMNVEV (reference sequence). Unmatched junction bases numbered 10, after V lost 5 bases and J lost 3 bases. This CDR3 is CASSRGQGQGLYEQYF. CDR3 bases: TGTGCCAGCAGTAGGGGACAGGGGCAAGGTCTCTACGAGCAGTACTTC.

This clonotype occurred a few times. The chain combines TRBV6-6 with TRBJ2-3; no clear D. The CDR3 loop spans 13 amino acids. Germline-derived CDR1 and CDR2 are MNHNY and SVGAGI (reference sequence). V was cut by 2 bases and J by 1 base, with 4 bases left in between. CDR3 bases: TGTGCCAGCAGTTACGGGGGCACAGATACGCAGTATTTT. Its protein product is CASSYGGTDTQYF.

J is TRBJ1-1 and V is TRBV7-9; 8 positions match TRBD1. This CDR3 has 15 residues. Losses at the gene ends were 3 bases for V and 1 base for J; bases not matched to a gene: 4. Germline assignment: CDR1 SEHNR and CDR2 FQNEAQ (reference sequence). The CDR3 DNA is TGTGCCAGCAGCTTGTGGACAGGGTCGAACACTGAAGCTTTCTTT. Translating it yields CASSLWTGSNTEAFF. The whole variable domain, filled in from reference TRBV7-9 and TRBJ1-1, reads DTGVSQNPRHKITKRGQNVTFRCDPISEHNRLYWYRQTLGQGPEFLTYFQNEAQLEKSRLLSDRFSAERPKGSFSTLEIQRTEQGDSAMYLCASSLWTGSNTEAFFGQGTRLTVV.

The chain links TRBV12-3 or TRBV12-4 to TRBJ1-1, with D possibly being TRBD1 (5 bases). The V gene lost 6 bases and the J gene lost 4 bases, with 15 bases spanning the gap. The CDR3 has 14 residues. The CDR3: CASSRRDDGTEAFF. The CDR3 DNA reads TGTGCCAGCAGCCGGAGGGACGACGGCACTGAAGCTTTCTTT.

This clonotype turned up a few times. The rearrangement links TRBV18 to TRBJ2-5, with D perhaps matching TRBD2 (6 bases). V lost 2 bases and J lost 4, with 17 bases in between. Germline V gene data show CDR1 as KGHSH and CDR2 as LQKENI. The CDR3 contains 16 residues. The chain's CDR3 is CASSPSRDSVLETQYF. Here the CDR3 DNA reads TGTGCCAGCTCACCATCAAGGGACTCAGTTCTAGAGACCCAGTACTTC.

The CDR3 nucleotides are TGTGCCAGCAGTCACAGAGCGGGGTCATCCACAGATACGCAGTATTTT. Translation: CASSHRAGSSTDTQYF. The gene calls are TRBV12-3 or TRBV12-4 and TRBJ2-3; 7 nucleotides align to TRBD2. Losses at the gene ends were 5 bases for V and 2 bases for J; bases not matched to a gene: 10. The CDR3 is made up of 16 amino acids.

This clonotype showed up many times. The chain employs TRBV19 and TRBJ2-1, with TRBD2 matching 8 bases. The V and J ends lost 0 bases and 6 bases, in that order; junction bases with no gene match: 7. The CDR3 is 16 amino acids. The germline V gene has CDR1 LNHDA and CDR2 SQIVND (reference sequence). The CDR3 DNA is TGTGCCAGTAGTATAGATCGGGCGGGGGGCCGCAATGAGCAGTTCTTC. It specifies CASSIDRAGGRNEQFF.